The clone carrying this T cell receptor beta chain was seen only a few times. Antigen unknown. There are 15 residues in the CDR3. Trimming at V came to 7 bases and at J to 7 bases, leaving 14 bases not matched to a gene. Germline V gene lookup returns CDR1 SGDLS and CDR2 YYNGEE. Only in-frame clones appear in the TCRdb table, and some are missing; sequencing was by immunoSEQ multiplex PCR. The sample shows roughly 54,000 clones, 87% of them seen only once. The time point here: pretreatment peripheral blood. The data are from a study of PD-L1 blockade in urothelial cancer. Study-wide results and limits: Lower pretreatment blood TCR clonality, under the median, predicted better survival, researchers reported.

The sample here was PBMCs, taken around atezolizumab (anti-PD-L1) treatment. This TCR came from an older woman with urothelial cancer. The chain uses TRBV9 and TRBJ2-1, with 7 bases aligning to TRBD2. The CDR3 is CASAPGRTRSNEQFF. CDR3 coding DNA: TGTGCCAGCGCCCCGGGTAGGACTAGGAGTAATGAGCAGTTCTTC.